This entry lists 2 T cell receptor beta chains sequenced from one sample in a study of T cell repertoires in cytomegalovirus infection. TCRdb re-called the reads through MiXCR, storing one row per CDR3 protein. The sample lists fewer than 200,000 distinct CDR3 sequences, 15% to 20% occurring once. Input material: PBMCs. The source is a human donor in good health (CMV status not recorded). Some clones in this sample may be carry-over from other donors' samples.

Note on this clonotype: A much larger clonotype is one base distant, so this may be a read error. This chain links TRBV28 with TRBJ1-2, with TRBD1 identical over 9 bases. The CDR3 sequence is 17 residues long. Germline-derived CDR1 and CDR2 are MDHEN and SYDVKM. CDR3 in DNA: TGTGCCAGCAGTTTAGTGAACAGGGGGCAGCCCGACTATGCCTACACCTTC. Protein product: CASSLVNRGQPDYAYTF.

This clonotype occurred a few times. Here the CDR3 reads CASSPRGGSSYEQYF. The CDR3 nucleotides read TGTGCCAGCAGCCCCAGGGGCGGGAGCTCTTACGAGCAGTACTTC. This sequence joins TRBV7-2 and TRBJ2-7, with D possibly being TRBD2 (7 bases). The germline V and J ends were trimmed by 5 bases and 4 bases, with 18 bases remaining between them. Germline CDR1 SGHTA, CDR2 FQGNSA. The length of the CDR3 is 15 residues.